These 19 T cell receptor beta chains share one sample of origin, sequenced in a study of T-cell reconstitution after alpha-beta-depleted transplantation in children. Construction of the TCRbeta library involved unique molecular identifiers. One entry per CDR3 protein results from TCRdb running MiXCR on the PCR reads. Among roughly 500,000 distinct CDR3 sequences listed, around 13% were seen once. Here the sequenced sample was PBMCs from the stem cell graft donor, taken from the stem cell graft. All receptors come from a human donor who donated a stem cell graft to a child with combined immunodeficiency.

There are many counts of this clonotype. J is TRBJ2-1 and V is TRBV7-8; 7 bases match TRBD1. The CDR3 length is 16 residues. V lost 3 bases to trimming and J lost 1 base; unmatched junction nucleotides: 6. CDR1 and CDR2 (germline): SGHVS, FQNEAQ. The CDR3 loop is CASSFSDRVSYNEQFF. In DNA, the CDR3 is TGTGCCAGCAGCTTCTCAGACAGGGTTTCCTACAATGAGCAGTTCTTC.

This clonotype was seen a handful of times. The V gene is TRBV7-3, the J gene TRBJ2-1; D might be TRBD1 or TRBD2, each matching 6 bases. This CDR3 has 15 amino acids. Trimming took 6 bases from V and 1 from J, leaving 13 bases between them. CDR1 is SGHTA and CDR2 is FQGTGA in the germline V gene. This CDR3 reads CASSSKGGSYNEQFF. The DNA of the CDR3 is TGTGCCAGCAGTTCGAAGGGGGGTTCCTACAATGAGCAGTTCTTC.

The chain uses TRBV7-3 and TRBJ2-2; no clear D gene. The CDR3 contains 16 residues. CDR1 and CDR2 (germline): SGHTA, FQGTGA. Trimming shortened V by 3 bases and J by 4 bases, and 15 bases separated the two germline ends. For the CDR3, the DNA is TGTGCCAGCAGCTTTAGATACTCAGGTGGCACCGGGGAGCTGTTTTTT. This encodes CASSFRYSGGTGELFF. Drawing the rest from reference TRBV7-3 and TRBJ2-2, the complete variable domain is GAGVSQTPSNKVTEKGKYVELRCDPISGHTALYWYRQSLGQGPEFLIYFQGTGAADDSGLPNDRFFAVRPEGSVSTLKIQRTERGDSAVYLCASSFRYSGGTGELFFGEGSRLTVL.

This sequence joins TRBV20-1 and TRBJ2-3; D is ambiguous. The ends were cut back, 1 base at V and 4 bases at J, with 3 bases in the middle. Per the germline V gene, CDR1 is DFQATT and CDR2 is SNEGSKA (reference sequence). This CDR3 has 11 residues. The CDR3 sequence is CSARAADTQYF. The CDR3 DNA follows: TGCAGTGCTAGAGCCGCAGATACGCAGTATTTT.

This clonotype was found a few times. The CDR3 protein is CATSTERGEQYF. The CDR3, as DNA: TGTGCCACCAGTACAGAACGGGGCGAGCAGTACTTC. The chain has TRBV15 and TRBJ2-7, with D maybe TRBD2 (5 bases). The V end was cut by 6 bases, the J end by 6 bases, with 12 bases between. The germline V gene encodes CDR1 LNHNV and CDR2 YYDKDF (reference sequence). There are 12 residues in the CDR3.

V usage is TRBV5-6 and J usage is TRBJ2-7; 14 bases agree with TRBD2. The V gene end was trimmed by 0 bases and the J gene end by 4 bases; junction bases not matched to a gene: 6. CDR3 length: 17 residues. Germline V gene sequence: CDR1 SGHDT, CDR2 YYEEEE. The CDR3 region is CASSLALGTSGSYEQYF. The CDR3, as DNA: TGTGCCAGCAGCTTGGCGCTAGGGACTAGCGGGAGTTACGAGCAGTACTTC. The whole variable domain, filled in from reference TRBV5-6 and TRBJ2-7, reads DAGVTQSPTHLIKTRGQQVTLRCSPKSGHDTVSWYQQALGQGPQFIFQYYEEEERQRGNFPDRFSGHQFPNYSSELNVNALLLGDSALYLCASSLALGTSGSYEQYFGPGTRLTVT.

This clonotype was seen a handful of times. The genes are TRBV4-3 and TRBJ2-1; TRBD2 is a possible D gene (6 bases). The V gene lost 0 bases and the J gene lost 7 bases, with 16 bases spanning the gap. Germline V gene sequence: CDR1 LGHNA, CDR2 YSLEER. This CDR3 comprises 16 residues. This chain's CDR3 is CASSQEWRGRPNEQFF. In DNA, the CDR3 is TGCGCCAGCAGCCAAGAGTGGCGGGGACGACCTAATGAGCAGTTCTTC.

Worth noting for this clonotype: Possible read error: a much larger clone is one base away. The chain recombines TRBV12-5 with TRBJ2-7, with 10 bases matching TRBD1. Germline V gene sequence: CDR1 LGHNT, CDR2 FRNRAP. This CDR3 spans 15 amino acids. The DNA of the CDR3 is TGTGGTAGTGGTTCCCTTCCGGGACAGGGGTACGAGCAGTACTTC. It specifies CGSGSLPGQGYEQYF.

This clonotype was seen ten or more times. The rearrangement links TRBV12-3 or TRBV12-4 to TRBJ2-3; D possibly corresponds to TRBD2 (7 bases). The CDR3 sequence is 16 residues long. The germline V and J ends were trimmed by 2 bases and 1 base, with 13 bases remaining between them. The CDR3 sequence is CASSLWAGAGTDTQYF. CDR3 coding DNA: TGTGCCAGCAGTTTATGGGCGGGGGCCGGCACAGATACGCAGTATTTT.

V is TRBV28 and J is TRBJ2-7; D is possibly TRBD2 (6 bases). The ends were cut back, 3 bases at V and 6 bases at J, with 15 bases in the middle. This CDR3 is built from 14 residues. Germline V CDR1 and CDR2: MDHEN, SYDVKM. CDR3 DNA sequence: TGTGCCAGCAGTTTTCGACTAGTTTTTGGCGAGCAGTACTTC. Translating it yields CASSFRLVFGEQYF.

This clonotype was counted at least ten times. The V and J genes are TRBV29-1 and TRBJ2-5, with TRBD2 identical over 9 bases. Unmatched junction bases numbered 11, after V lost 7 bases and J lost 5 bases. Germline loops: CDR1 SQVTM, CDR2 ANQGSEA. There are 14 residues in the CDR3. The CDR3 protein is CSGRLAGSRETQYF. DNA for the CDR3: TGCAGCGGGAGGCTAGCGGGGTCCAGGGAGACCCAGTACTTC.

The chain uses TRBV29-1 and TRBJ2-2, with a weak D call TRBD2 (5 bases). The CDR3 spans 13 residues. CDR1 is SQVTM, CDR2 ANQGSEA, per germline. Trimming removed 8 bases from V and 4 bases from J, with 14 bases in between. DNA for the CDR3: TGCAGCTCCTCGGAGGCGAGCACCGGGGAGCTGTTTTTT. It specifies CSSSEASTGELFF.

This clonotype was seen only a few times. The rearrangement uses TRBV6-1 and TRBJ1-1; D is unresolved. The germline V and J ends were trimmed by 5 bases and 0 bases, with 10 bases remaining between them. The CDR3 has 14 amino acids. Germline CDR1 MNHNS, CDR2 SASEGT. The CDR3 sequence is CASSRAGMNTEAFF. In DNA, the CDR3 is TGTGCCAGCAGTCGGGCAGGCATGAACACTGAAGCTTTCTTT.

This clonotype was found many times. V gene TRBV5-6 combines with J gene TRBJ1-4, with a tentative D call TRBD1 (6 bases). Per the germline V gene, CDR1 is SGHDT and CDR2 is YYEEEE. The CDR3 sequence is 14 residues long. V lost 0 bases and J 8 bases, leaving 11 bases between the germline ends. The CDR3 DNA reads TGTGCCAGCAGCTTGGCACAGGGAGAGGAAAAACTGTTTTTT. It is translated as CASSLAQGEEKLFF.

This clonotype has more than one count but fewer than ten. The rearrangement joins TRBV10-3 to TRBJ2-3; D gene unclear. Trimming took 10 bases from V and 4 from J, leaving 9 bases between them. The germline V gene encodes CDR1 ENHRY and CDR2 SYGVKD. The CDR3 covers 11 residues. The DNA of the CDR3 is TGTGCCACCATGGGGTCAGATACGCAGTATTTT. Translated, it gives CATMGSDTQYF.

This clonotype came up many times. The rearrangement uses TRBV12-3 or TRBV12-4 and TRBJ1-1, with D tentatively TRBD1 (6 bases). The V end was cut by 6 bases, the J end by 1 base, with 15 bases between. There are 15 residues in the CDR3. The CDR3 sequence is CASRSWGTPNTEAFF. CDR3 bases: TGTGCCAGCAGATCCTGGGGGACACCGAACACTGAAGCTTTCTTT.

In its sample, this clonotype was seen a few times. V usage is TRBV19 and J usage is TRBJ2-5, with 7 bases aligning to TRBD1. V shed 5 bases and J 5 bases; nucleotides not matched to a gene: 2. Germline V gives CDR1 LNHDA, CDR2 SQIVND (reference sequence). The CDR3 is made up of 12 amino acids. The CDR3 nucleotides read TGTGCCAGTAGTCAGACAGGGGAGACCCAGTACTTC. Translating gives CASSQTGETQYF.

A few counts support this clonotype. The rearrangement links TRBV10-3 to TRBJ2-7; D may be TRBD2 (6 bases). Trimming took 10 bases from V and 7 from J, leaving 23 bases between them. The germline V gene has CDR1 ENHRY and CDR2 SYGVKD. CDR3 length: 14 residues. The CDR3 spells CATRGDSGSQEQYF. CDR3 DNA: TGTGCCACTCGTGGGGACTCTGGCTCGCAAGAGCAGTACTTC.

At least ten counts were recorded for this clonotype. The chain joins TRBV27 to TRBJ2-1; no firm D call. Trimming took off 2 bases at V and 6 bases at J, with 11 bases between the two ends. Per the germline V gene, CDR1 is MNHEY and CDR2 is SMNVEV (reference sequence). This CDR3 has 14 amino acids. In DNA, the CDR3 is TGTGCCAGCAGTTTAATGGGTTTAGGCAATGAGCAGTTCTTC. Amino acid sequence: CASSLMGLGNEQFF.